This T cell receptor beta chain was identified during a study of T cells in women clearing cervical HPV infection. Study as a whole: Donors had HPV16-related CIN3 or worse; 2 had invasive cancer.

The study's findings and limits: TRBV6-7 abundance was lower in cases than controls (0.11% versus 0.16%). It is unknown whether associations predate infection; no effector/memory or HPV-specific sorting.

This CDR3 has 13 residues. V was pared by 6 bases and J by 3 bases, with 15 bases between. The germline gives CDR1 DFQATT, CDR2 SNEGSKA (reference sequence). Notes on this clone: Antigen unknown. The read finishes 3 residues shy of the CDR3 end, and the germline J gene is used to complete it.

Produced via immunoSEQ multiplex PCR; TCRdb's table is partial and in-frame only. The table gives about 39,000 clones; the top ten clones make up about 5% of it. MY09/MY11 PCR detected cervical HPV DNA; dot-blot assigned genotypes. Sequences were obtained from blood buffy coat. The TCR was taken from a woman between 18 and 75 years old with a cervical HPV16 infection that either progressed to CIN3+ or cleared (not recorded which). This rearrangement joins TRBV20-1 to TRBJ2-7; weak D call: TRBD1 (6 bases). The sequenced CDR3 bases are TGCAGTGCGCCTTCCGGGACAATCTACGAG. Amino acids: CSAPSGTIYE. The CDR3 as a whole reads CSAPSGTIYEQYF.